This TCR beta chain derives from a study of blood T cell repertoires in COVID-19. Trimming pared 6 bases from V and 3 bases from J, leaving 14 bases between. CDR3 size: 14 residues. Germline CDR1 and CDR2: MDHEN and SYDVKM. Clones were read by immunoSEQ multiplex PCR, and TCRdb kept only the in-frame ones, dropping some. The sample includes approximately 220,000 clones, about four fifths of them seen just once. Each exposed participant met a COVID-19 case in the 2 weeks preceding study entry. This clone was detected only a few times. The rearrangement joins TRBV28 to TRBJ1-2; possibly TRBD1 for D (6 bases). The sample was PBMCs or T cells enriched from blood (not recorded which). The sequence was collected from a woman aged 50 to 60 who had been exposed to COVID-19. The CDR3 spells CASSLRGSYYGYTF. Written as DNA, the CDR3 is TGTGCCAGCAGCCTTAGGGGGTCTTACTATGGCTACACCTTC.